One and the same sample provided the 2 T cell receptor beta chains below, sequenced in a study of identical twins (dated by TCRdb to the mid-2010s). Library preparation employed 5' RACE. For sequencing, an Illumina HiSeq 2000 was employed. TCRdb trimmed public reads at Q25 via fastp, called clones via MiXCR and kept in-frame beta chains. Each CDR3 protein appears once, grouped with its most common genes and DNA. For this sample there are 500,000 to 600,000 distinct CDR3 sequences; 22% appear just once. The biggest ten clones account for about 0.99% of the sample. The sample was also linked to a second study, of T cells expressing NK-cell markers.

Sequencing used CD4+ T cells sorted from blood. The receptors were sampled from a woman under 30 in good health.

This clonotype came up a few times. The CDR3 loop is CAISDWRGLDETQYF. CDR3 coding DNA: TGTGCCATCAGTGATTGGCGGGGTCTGGATGAGACCCAGTACTTC. J is TRBJ2-5 and V is TRBV10-3; D may be TRBD2 (6 bases). V dropped 3 bases and J dropped 5 bases, with 16 bases sitting between them. Germline values: CDR1 ENHRY, CDR2 SYGVKD. The CDR3 loop spans 15 amino acids.

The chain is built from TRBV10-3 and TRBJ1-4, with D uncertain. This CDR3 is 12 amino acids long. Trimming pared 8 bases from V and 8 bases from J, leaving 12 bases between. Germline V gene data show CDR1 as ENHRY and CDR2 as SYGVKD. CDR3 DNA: TGTGCCATCGCAGCTGCGGGGGAAAAACTGTTTTTT. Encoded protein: CAIAAAGEKLFF.